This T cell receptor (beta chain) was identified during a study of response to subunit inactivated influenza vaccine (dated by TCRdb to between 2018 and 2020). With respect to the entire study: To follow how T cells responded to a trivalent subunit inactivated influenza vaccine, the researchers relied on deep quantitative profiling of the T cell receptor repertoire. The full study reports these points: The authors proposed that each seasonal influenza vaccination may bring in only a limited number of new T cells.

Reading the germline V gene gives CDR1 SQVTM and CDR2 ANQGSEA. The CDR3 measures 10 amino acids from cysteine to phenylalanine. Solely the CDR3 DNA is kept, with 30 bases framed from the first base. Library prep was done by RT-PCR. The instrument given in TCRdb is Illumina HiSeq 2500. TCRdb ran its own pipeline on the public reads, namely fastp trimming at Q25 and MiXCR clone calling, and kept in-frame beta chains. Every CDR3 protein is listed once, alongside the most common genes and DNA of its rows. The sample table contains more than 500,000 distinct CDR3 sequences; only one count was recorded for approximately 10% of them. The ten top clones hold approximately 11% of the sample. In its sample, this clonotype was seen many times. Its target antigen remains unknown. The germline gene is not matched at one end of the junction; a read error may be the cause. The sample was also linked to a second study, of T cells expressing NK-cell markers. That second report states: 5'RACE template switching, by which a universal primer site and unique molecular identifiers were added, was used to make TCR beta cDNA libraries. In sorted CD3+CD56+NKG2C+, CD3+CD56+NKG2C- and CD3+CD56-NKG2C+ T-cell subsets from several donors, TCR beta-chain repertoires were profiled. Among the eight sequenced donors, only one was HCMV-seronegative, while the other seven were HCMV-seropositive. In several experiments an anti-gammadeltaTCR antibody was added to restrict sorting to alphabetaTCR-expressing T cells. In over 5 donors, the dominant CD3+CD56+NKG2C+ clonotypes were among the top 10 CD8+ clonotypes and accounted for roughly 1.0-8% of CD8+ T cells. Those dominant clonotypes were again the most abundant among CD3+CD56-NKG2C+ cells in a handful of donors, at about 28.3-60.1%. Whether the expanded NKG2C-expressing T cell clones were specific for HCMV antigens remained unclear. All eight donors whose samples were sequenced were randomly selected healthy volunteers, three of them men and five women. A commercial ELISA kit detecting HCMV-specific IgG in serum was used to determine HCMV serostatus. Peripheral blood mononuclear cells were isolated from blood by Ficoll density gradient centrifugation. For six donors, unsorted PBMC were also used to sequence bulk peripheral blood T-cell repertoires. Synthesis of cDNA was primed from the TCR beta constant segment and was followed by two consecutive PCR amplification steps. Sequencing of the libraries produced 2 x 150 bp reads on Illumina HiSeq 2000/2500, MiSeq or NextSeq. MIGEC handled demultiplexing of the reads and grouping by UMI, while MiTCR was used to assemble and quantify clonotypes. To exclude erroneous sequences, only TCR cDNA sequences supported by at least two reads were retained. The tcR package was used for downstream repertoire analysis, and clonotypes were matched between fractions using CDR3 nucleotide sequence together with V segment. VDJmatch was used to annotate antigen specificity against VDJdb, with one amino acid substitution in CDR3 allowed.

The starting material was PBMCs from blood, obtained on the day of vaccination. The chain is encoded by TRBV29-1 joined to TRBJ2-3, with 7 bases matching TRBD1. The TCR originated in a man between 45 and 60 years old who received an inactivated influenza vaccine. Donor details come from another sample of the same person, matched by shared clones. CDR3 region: CSVGDSGLHF. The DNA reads TGCAGCGTTGGGGACAGCGGCTTGCATTTT.